Sequencing of this TCR beta chain was carried out in a study of blood T cell repertoires in COVID-19. About the study: Specimens from acute and convalescent COVID-19 originated in the United States, Italy and Spain. Nucleic acid was either cDNA or gDNA, and it came from T cells, B-cell-depleted T cells, or PBMCs.

In the authors' methods: Using reference gene primer amplification, nucleated cell counts were estimated. The table came from immunoSEQ multiplex PCR; TCRdb's copy has only in-frame clones and leaves some out. V and J calls plus clone size are reproduced from that table; the DNA served to infer D and trimming. This sample has 140,000 to 150,000 clones, with 75% to 90% found just once. This CDR3 contains 15 residues. Per the germline V gene, CDR1 is SNHLY and CDR2 is FYNNEI. With 7 bases clipped from V and 6 bases from J, the junction kept 6 bases outside the gene matches. This receptor was identified in a woman in her sixties or seventies with active COVID-19. The chain links TRBV2 to TRBJ2-3; 14 nucleotides match TRBD2. Sequenced sample: peripheral blood. CDR3 protein: CASTSGLAGVDTQYF. The CDR3 region has the DNA TGTGCCAGCACCTCGGGACTAGCGGGGGTCGATACGCAGTATTTT.